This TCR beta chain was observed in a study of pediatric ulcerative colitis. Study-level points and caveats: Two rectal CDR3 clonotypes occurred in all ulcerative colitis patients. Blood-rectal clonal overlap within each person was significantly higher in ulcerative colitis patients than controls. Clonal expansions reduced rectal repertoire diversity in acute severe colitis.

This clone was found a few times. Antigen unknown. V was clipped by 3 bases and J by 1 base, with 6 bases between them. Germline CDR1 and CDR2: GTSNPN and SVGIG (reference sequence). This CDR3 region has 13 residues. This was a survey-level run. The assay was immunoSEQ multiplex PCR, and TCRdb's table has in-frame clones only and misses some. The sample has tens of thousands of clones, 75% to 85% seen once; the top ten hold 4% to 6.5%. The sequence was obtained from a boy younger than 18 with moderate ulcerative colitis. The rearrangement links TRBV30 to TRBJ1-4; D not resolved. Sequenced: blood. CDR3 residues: CAWRGRTNEKLFF. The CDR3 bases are TGTGCCTGGAGGGGCAGAACTAATGAAAAACTGTTTTTT.